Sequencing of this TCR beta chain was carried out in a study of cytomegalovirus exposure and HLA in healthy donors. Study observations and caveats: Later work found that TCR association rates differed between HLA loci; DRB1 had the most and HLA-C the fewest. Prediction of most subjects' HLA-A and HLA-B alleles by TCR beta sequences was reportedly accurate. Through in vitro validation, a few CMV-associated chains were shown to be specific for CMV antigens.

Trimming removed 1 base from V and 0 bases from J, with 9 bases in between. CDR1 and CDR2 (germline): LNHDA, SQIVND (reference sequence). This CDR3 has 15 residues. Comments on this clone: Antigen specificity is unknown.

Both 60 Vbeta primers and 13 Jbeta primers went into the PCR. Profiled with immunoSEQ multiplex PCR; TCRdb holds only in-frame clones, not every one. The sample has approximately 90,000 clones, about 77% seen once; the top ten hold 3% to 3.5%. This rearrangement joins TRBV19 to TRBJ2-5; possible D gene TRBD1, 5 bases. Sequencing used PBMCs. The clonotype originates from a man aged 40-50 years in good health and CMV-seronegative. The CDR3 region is CASSIATGNQETQYF. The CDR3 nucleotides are TGTGCCAGTAGTATAGCCACAGGTAACCAAGAGACCCAGTACTTC. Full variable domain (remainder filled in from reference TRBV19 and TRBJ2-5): DGGITQSPKYLFRKEGQNVTLSCEQNLNHDAMYWYRQDPGQGLRLIYYSQIVNDFQKGDIAEGYSVSREKKESFPLTVTSAQKNPTAFYLCASSIATGNQETQYFGPGTRLLVL.